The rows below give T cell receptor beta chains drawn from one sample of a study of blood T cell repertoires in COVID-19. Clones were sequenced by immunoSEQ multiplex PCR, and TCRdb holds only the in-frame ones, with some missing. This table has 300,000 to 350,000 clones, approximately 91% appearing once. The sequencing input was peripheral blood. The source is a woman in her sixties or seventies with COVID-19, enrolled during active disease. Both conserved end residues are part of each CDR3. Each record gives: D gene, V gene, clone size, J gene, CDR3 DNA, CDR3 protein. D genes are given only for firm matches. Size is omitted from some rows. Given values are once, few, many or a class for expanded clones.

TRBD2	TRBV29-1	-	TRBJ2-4	TGCAGCGCCCGGGAGGGACAACGGGCCAAAAACATTCAGTACTTC	CSAREGQRAKNIQYF
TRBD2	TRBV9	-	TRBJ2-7	TGTGCCAGCAGCGTTAGCGGGGGTCCCTACGAGCAGTACTTC	CASSVSGGPYEQYF
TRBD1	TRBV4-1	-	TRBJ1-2	TGCGCCAGCAGCCAACCTGGACAGGGATATAACTATGGCTACACCTTC	CASSQPGQGYNYGYTF
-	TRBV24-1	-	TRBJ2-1	TGTGCCACCAGGGCGGGGGGACAGGGTAACAATGAGCAGTTCTTC	CATRAGGQGNNEQFF
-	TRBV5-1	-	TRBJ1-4	TGCGCCAGCAGCTTGGGGCAGTTAAATGAAAAACTGTTTTTT	CASSLGQLNEKLFF
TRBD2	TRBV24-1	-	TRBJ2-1	TGTGCCACCAGTGATTCGACTAGCGGGGGAGGTGAGCAGTTCTTC	CATSDSTSGGGEQFF
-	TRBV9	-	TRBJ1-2	TGTGCCAGCAGCGTCGGGGATTACTATGGCTACACCTTC	CASSVGDYYGYTF
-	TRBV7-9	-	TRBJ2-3	TGTGCCAGCAGCCCCGGGACATTTGGCGCAGATACGCAGTATTTT	CASSPGTFGADTQYF
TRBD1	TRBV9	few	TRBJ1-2	TGTGCCAGCAGGGAACAGGGGGCTTATGGCTACACCTTC	CASREQGAYGYTF
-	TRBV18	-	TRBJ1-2	TGTGCCAGCTCACCACCAGAGTCTTACTATGGCTACACCTTC	CASSPPESYYGYTF
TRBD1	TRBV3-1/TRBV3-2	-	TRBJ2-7	TGTGCCAGTAGTAGGGGGCCCCAACTCTCCGAGCAGTACTTC	CASSRGPQLSEQYF
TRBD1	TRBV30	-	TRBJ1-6	TGTGCCTGGAGTGTTAACAGGGGCTGGAATTCACCCCTCCACTTT	CAWSVNRGWNSPLHF
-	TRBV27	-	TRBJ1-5	TGTGCCAGCAGTTTTGCGGGGGCCGACAATCAGCCCCAGCATTTT	CASSFAGADNQPQHF
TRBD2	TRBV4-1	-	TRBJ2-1	TGCGCCAGCAGCCAAGATCGAATAGGGACTAGCGGCGAAATCTCCTACAATGAGCAGTTCTTC	CASSQDRIGTSGEISYNEQFF
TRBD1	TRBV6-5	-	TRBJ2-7	TGTGCCAGCACCGGACAGGGGGCGCCCAACGAGCAGTACTTC	CASTGQGAPNEQYF
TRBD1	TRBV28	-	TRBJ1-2	TGTGCCAGCAGTTTGGCAGGGGGCGCTCACTATGGCTACACCTTC	CASSLAGGAHYGYTF
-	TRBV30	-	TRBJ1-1	TGTGCCTACTTCCCGGTGCATGACACTGAAGCTTTCTTT	CAYFPVHDTEAFF
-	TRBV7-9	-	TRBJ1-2	TGTGCCAGCAGCTTGGAGGACAGTAGAGGTGGCTACACCTTC	CASSLEDSRGGYTF
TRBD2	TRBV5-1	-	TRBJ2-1	TGCGCCAGCAGCCTAACCCAGCGGGGGGGCTGGGAGCAGTTCTTC	CASSLTQRGGWEQFF
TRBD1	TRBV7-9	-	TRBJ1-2	TGTGCCAGCAGCTCGCGCTTGGGACAGGCGTATGGCTACACCTTC	CASSSRLGQAYGYTF
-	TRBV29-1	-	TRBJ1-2	TGCAGCGTTGAGCAGACGGCGGACTATGGCTACACCTTC	CSVEQTADYGYTF
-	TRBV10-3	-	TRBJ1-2	TGTGCCATCCGGGACATCAAAACGGGGGGCTACACCTTC	CAIRDIKTGGYTF
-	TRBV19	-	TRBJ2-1	TGTGCCAGTAGTATAGACAGGGGCCTCACTGAGCAGTTCTTC	CASSIDRGLTEQFF
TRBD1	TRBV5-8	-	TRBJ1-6	TGTGCCAGCAGCGCGACAGGGGTGACACCCCTCCACTTT	CASSATGVTPLHF
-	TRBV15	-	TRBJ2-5	TGTGCCACCAGCAGAGACAGGCAAGAGACCCAGTACTTC	CATSRDRQETQYF